Each of the 10 T cell receptor beta chains below was sequenced from the same sample in a study of T-cell reconstitution after alpha-beta-depleted transplantation in children. It was with unique molecular identifiers that the TCRbeta library was prepared. MiXCR, run by TCRdb on the PCR reads, gives a single entry per CDR3 protein. The sample lists about 460,000 distinct CDR3 sequences, about 10% occurring once. The material was PBMCs, mostly from graft donor cells, obtained 180 days after TCRalphabeta/CD19-depleted stem cell transplant. The receptors were sampled from a female patient between 2 and 15 years old who had a stem cell transplant for aplastic anemia, so the T cells may come from the graft donor.

V gene TRBV7-2 combines with J gene TRBJ2-5; 9 positions agree with TRBD1. The CDR3 totals 14 residues. The J segment lost 4 bases and the V segment lost 2 bases, leaving 2 bases of the junction unmatched. The germline gives CDR1 SGHTA, CDR2 FQGNSA. The CDR3 sequence: CASSLWGQGETQYF. CDR3 bases: TGTGCCAGCAGCTTATGGGGACAGGGAGAGACCCAGTACTTC.

The chain links TRBV5-6 to TRBJ1-5; D not resolved. The CDR3 is made up of 19 amino acids. V shed 1 base and J shed 2 bases, with 22 bases lying between them. Germline V lookup: CDR1 SGHDT, CDR2 YYEEEE. The CDR3 DNA reads TGTGCCAGCAGCTTGACGGTTTGGAACGGGAGACTGGGCAATCAGCCCCAGCATTTT. It codes for CASSLTVWNGRLGNQPQHF.

The rearrangement links TRBV7-9 to TRBJ2-2, with D perhaps given as TRBD1 or TRBD2 (5 bases each). Germline loops: CDR1 SEHNR, CDR2 FQNEAQ (reference sequence). With 5 bases removed from V and 0 bases from J, the gap between germline ends came to 16 bases. The CDR3 extends over 17 amino acids. CDR3 sequence: CASSPLGVATNTGELFF. In DNA form, the CDR3 reads TGTGCCAGCAGCCCCCTGGGGGTAGCGACGAACACCGGGGAGCTGTTTTTT. The full variable domain, with the rest looked up from reference TRBV7-9 and TRBJ2-2, is DTGVSQNPRHKITKRGQNVTFRCDPISEHNRLYWYRQTLGQGPEFLTYFQNEAQLEKSRLLSDRFSAERPKGSFSTLEIQRTEQGDSAMYLCASSPLGVATNTGELFFGEGSRLTVL.

The sample holds a few counts of this clonotype. The chain employs TRBV28 and TRBJ2-7; D remains unclear. Trimming shortened V by 5 bases and J by 7 bases, and 21 bases separated the two germline ends. Germline V lookup: CDR1 MDHEN, CDR2 SYDVKM. The CDR3 length is 15 residues. The CDR3 region is CASSETDITVREQYF. CDR3 sequence (DNA): TGTGCCAGCAGTGAAACCGACATAACCGTTCGAGAGCAGTACTTC.

This clonotype was picked up many times. The CDR3 DNA follows: TGTGCCACCGCTCCCGGGACAGGGCCCTACGAGCAGTACGTC. It encodes CATAPGTGPYEQYV. This rearrangement joins TRBV15 to TRBJ2-7; 9 nucleotides agree with TRBD1. V trimming: 8 bases; J trimming: 2 bases; junction bases outside the gene matches: 7. The V gene's germline CDR1 is LNHNV and CDR2 YYDKDF (reference sequence). This CDR3 has 14 amino acids.

This clonotype was recorded at least ten times. This chain uses TRBV10-2 with TRBJ2-1, with D uncertain. Germline lookup yields CDR1 WSHSY and CDR2 SAAADI. This CDR3 spans 12 amino acids. The germline V and J ends were trimmed by 2 bases and 8 bases, with 7 bases remaining between them. This chain's CDR3 is CASSEGWDEQFF. CDR3 nucleotides: TGCGCCAGCAGTGAGGGGTGGGATGAGCAGTTCTTC.

Relative to its sample, this clonotype is medium-sized. The chain links TRBV9 to TRBJ2-7; 7 bases fit TRBD1. This CDR3 is 15 amino acids long. After removal of 3 bases from V and 2 bases from J, the junction contained 8 bases not matched to a gene. The germline V gene encodes CDR1 SGDLS and CDR2 YYNGEE. CDR3 protein: CASSEGAPSTYEQYF. The DNA for the CDR3 is TGTGCCAGCAGCGAGGGGGCACCCTCCACCTACGAGCAGTACTTC.

This clonotype was recorded a few times. The rearrangement uses TRBV4-2 and TRBJ1-5, with 7 bases aligning to TRBD1. J gave up 4 bases and V 6 bases, and 9 bases lay outside the gene matches. CDR3 size: 15 residues. CDR1 and CDR2 from the germline V gene are LGHNA and YNFKEQ. CDR3 sequence: CASRGWDSQNQPQHF. DNA for the CDR3: TGTGCCAGCAGGGGATGGGACAGTCAAAATCAGCCCCAGCATTTT.

This clonotype was seen a few times. This sequence joins TRBV4-2 and TRBJ2-7, with TRBD1 matching 10 bases. V lost 2 bases to trimming and J lost 0 bases; unmatched junction nucleotides: 10. The CDR3 runs 18 residues. Germline V gives CDR1 LGHNA, CDR2 YNFKEQ. The CDR3 is CASSQSGTGADSSYEQYF. CDR3 nucleotide sequence: TGTGCCAGCAGCCAATCCGGGACAGGGGCGGATAGCTCCTACGAGCAGTACTTC.

A remark on this clonotype: A single base separates this from a much larger clone, so it may be a read error. The chain joins TRBV4-2 to TRBJ2-5, with D perhaps TRBD1 or TRBD2 (5 bases each). Trimming left V 4 bases short and J 8 bases short, with 14 bases between. The CDR3 loop spans 13 amino acids. Germline loops: CDR1 LGHNA, CDR2 YNFKEQ. CDR3 loop: CASSPWDGVTQYF. CDR3 nucleotides: TGTGCCAGCAGCCCGTGGGACGGGGTAACCCAGTACTTC.